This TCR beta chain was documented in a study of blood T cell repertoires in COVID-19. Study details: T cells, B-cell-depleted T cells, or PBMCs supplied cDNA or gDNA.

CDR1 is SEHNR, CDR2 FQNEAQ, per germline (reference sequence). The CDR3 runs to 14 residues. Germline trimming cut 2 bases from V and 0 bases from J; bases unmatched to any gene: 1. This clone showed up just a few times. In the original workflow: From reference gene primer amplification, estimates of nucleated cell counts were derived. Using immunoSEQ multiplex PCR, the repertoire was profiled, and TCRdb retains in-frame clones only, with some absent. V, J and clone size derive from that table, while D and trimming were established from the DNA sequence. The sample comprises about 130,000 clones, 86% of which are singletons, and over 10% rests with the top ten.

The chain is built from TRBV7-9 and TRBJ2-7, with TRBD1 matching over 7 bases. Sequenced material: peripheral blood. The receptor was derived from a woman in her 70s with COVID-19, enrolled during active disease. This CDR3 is CASSLTGDSYEQYF. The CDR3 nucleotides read TGTGCCAGCAGCTTAACAGGGGACTCCTACGAGCAGTACTTC.